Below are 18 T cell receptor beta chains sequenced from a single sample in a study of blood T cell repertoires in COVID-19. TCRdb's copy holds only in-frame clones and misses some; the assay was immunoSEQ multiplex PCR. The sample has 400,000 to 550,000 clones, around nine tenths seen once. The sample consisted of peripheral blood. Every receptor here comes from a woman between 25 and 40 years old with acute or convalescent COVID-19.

The CDR3 spells CASGSFGYTF. The CDR3 DNA reads as TGTGCCAGCGGCTCGTTTGGCTACACCTTC. This chain connects TRBV12-3 or TRBV12-4 to TRBJ1-2; D is undetermined. Trimming cost V 8 bases and J 7 bases, with 8 bases left between them. The CDR3 consists of 10 residues.

This chain's CDR3 is CSASYIGLAGEINEQFF. For the CDR3, the DNA is TGCAGTGCTAGTTATATTGGACTAGCGGGGGAAATTAATGAGCAGTTCTTC. The V call is TRBV20-1, the J call TRBJ2-1, with 13 positions matching TRBD2. The CDR3 loop spans 17 amino acids. The germline V gene encodes CDR1 DFQATT and CDR2 SNEGSKA (reference sequence). V lost 3 bases, J lost 7 bases, and 12 bases stayed unmatched.

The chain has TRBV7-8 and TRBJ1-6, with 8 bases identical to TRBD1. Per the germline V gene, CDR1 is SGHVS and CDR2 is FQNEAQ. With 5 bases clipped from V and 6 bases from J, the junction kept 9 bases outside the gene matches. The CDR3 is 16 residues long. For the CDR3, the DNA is TGTGCCAGCAGCCGGGACAGGAGCAGTGGTAATTCACCCCTCCACTTT. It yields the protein CASSRDRSSGNSPLHF.

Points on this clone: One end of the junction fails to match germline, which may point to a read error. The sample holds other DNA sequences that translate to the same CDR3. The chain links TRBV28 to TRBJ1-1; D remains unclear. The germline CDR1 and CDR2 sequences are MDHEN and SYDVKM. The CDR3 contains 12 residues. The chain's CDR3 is CASSLSNTEAFF. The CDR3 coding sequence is TGTGCCAGCAGCTTATCTAACACTGAAGCTTTCTTT.

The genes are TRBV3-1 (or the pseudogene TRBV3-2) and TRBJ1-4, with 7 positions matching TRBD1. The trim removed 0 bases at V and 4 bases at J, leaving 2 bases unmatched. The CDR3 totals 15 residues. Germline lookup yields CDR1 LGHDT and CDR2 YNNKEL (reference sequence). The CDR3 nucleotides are TGTGCCAGCAGCCAAGAGGACAGGAGTAATGAAAAACTGTTTTTT. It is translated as CASSQEDRSNEKLFF.

The CDR3 DNA reads TGCGCCAGCAGCTTGGTCGGGGACCGGGAGACTGAAGCTTTCTTT. As protein: CASSLVGDRETEAFF. J is TRBJ1-1 and V is TRBV5-1; tentative D call: TRBD1 (5 bases). Looked up from germline, CDR1 is SGHRS and CDR2 is YFSETQ. Trimming shortened V by 0 bases and J by 5 bases, and 14 bases separated the two germline ends. The CDR3 extends over 15 amino acids.

The CDR3 DNA sequence: TGCGCCAGCAGCCGGTCAGGGATCTCGGGCCAAGAGACCCAGTACTTC. Translating it yields CASSRSGISGQETQYF. The chain carries TRBV4-1 and TRBJ2-5; tentatively, D is TRBD1 (5 bases). CDR3 length: 16 amino acids. The V and J ends lost 4 bases and 1 base respectively, with 16 bases between them. The V gene's germline CDR1 is MGHRA and CDR2 YSYEKL.

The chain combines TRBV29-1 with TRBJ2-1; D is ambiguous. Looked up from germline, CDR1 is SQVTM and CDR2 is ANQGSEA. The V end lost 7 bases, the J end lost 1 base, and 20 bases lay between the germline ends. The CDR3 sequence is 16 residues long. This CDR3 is CSAQTQGRVSYNEQFF. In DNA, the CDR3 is TGCAGCGCACAAACCCAAGGCCGGGTATCCTACAATGAGCAGTTCTTC.

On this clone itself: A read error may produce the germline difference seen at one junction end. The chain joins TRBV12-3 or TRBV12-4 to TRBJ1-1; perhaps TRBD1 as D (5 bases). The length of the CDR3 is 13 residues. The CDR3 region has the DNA TGTGTCAGCAGGGCTGGTGGGAACACTGAAGCTTTCTTT. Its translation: CVSRAGGNTEAFF.

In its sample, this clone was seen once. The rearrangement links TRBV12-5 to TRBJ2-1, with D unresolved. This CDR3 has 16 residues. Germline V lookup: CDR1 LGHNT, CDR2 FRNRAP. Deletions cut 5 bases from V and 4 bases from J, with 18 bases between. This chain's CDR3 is CASGPTTPRSYNEQFF. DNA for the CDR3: TGTGCTAGTGGTCCCACGACCCCGAGGTCTTACAATGAGCAGTTCTTC.

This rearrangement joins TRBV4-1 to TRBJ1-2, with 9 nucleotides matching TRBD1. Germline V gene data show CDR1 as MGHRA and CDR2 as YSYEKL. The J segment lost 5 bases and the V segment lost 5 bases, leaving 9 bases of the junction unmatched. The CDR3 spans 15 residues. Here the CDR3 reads CASSALQGAGYGYTF. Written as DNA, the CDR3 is TGCGCCAGCAGCGCCCTACAGGGGGCCGGGTATGGCTACACCTTC.

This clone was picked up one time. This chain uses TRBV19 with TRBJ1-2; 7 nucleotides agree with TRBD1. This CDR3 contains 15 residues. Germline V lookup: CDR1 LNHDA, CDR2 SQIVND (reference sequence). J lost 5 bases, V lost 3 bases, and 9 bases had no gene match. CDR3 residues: CASSMDRSFPYGYTF. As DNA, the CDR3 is TGTGCCAGTAGTATGGACAGGTCATTCCCTTATGGCTACACCTTC.

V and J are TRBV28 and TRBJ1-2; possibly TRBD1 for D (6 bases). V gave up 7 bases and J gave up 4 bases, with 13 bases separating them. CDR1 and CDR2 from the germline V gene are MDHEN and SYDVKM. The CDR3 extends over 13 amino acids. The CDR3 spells CASTPGTLYGYTF. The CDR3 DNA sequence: TGTGCCAGCACCCCGGGGACACTCTATGGCTACACCTTC.

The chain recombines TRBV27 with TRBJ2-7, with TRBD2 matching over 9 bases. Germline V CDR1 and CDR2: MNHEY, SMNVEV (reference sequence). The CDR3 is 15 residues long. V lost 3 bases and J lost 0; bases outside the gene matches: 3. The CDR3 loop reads CASSLSGGSSYEQYF. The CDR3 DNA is TGTGCCAGCAGTTTGAGCGGGGGGAGCTCCTACGAGCAGTACTTC.

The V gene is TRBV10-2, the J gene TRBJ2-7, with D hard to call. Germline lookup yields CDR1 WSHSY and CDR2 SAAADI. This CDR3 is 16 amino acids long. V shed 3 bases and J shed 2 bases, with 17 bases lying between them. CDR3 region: CASSENTLAAAYEQYF. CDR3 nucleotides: TGCGCCAGCAGTGAAAACACTTTAGCAGCAGCCTACGAGCAGTACTTC.

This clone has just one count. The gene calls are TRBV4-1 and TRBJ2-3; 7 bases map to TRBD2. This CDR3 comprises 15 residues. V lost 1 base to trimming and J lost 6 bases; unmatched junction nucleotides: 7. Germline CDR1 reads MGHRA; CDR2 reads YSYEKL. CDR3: CASSQGGGTRDTQYF. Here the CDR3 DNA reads TGCGCCAGCAGCCAAGGCGGGGGAACCCGGGATACGCAGTATTTT.

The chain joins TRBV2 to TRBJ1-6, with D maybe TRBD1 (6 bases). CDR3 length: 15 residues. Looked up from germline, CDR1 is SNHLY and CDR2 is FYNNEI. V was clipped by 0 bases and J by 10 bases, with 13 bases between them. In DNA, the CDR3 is TGTGCCAGCAGTGAAGCGAGGGGGGGTGGCTCACCCCTCCACTTT. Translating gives CASSEARGGGSPLHF.

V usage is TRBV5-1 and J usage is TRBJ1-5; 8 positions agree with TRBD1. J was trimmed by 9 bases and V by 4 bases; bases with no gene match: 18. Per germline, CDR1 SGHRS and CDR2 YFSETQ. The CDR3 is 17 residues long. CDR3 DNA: TGCGCCAGCAGCCCCAATCCGGGACAGGCCCCTCTTCGGCCCCAGCATTTT. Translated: CASSPNPGQAPLRPQHF.